Below, 26 T cell receptor beta chains from the same sample are listed, as sequenced in a study of T cells in Graves' hyperthyroidism and ophthalmopathy. The TCR beta CDR3 regions underwent amplification using RNA transcripts as the source. RT-PCR in the first round (using the HTBI primer set) targeted the TCR CDR3. TCRdb analysed the multiplex PCR reads with MiXCR anew, one entry per CDR3 protein. The data show about 560,000 distinct CDR3 sequences, over 15% seen once. The sample consisted of blood. These receptors were collected from a woman younger than 35 with Graves' hyperthyroidism.

This clonotype was counted only a few times. V gene TRBV6-6 combines with J gene TRBJ1-6, with a tentative D call TRBD1 (5 bases). Germline V CDR1 and CDR2: MNHNY, SVGAGI (reference sequence). There are 15 residues in the CDR3. V dropped 0 bases and J dropped 9 bases, with 12 bases sitting between them. The CDR3 DNA reads as TGTGCCAGCAGTTACTCTGGGACCACTACTTCACCCCTCCACTTT. Its protein is CASSYSGTTTSPLHF.

This clonotype was seen a few times. The chain combines TRBV3-1 with TRBJ2-1; D remains unclear. V lost 0 bases and J 2 bases, leaving 11 bases between the germline ends. The CDR3 covers 16 residues. The germline V gene has CDR1 LGHDT and CDR2 YNNKEL (reference sequence). CDR3 loop: CASSQEPFMAYNEQFF. In DNA, the CDR3 is TGTGCCAGCAGCCAAGAACCGTTCATGGCCTACAATGAGCAGTTCTTC.

V usage is TRBV19 and J usage is TRBJ1-5; D is unresolved. CDR3 length: 16 residues. Trimming removed 5 bases from V and 3 bases from J, with 17 bases in between. Germline-derived CDR1 and CDR2 are LNHDA and SQIVND (reference sequence). Here the CDR3 reads CASSSSSGVANQPQHF. The CDR3 bases are TGTGCCAGTAGTTCCAGTAGCGGTGTAGCCAATCAGCCCCAGCATTTT.

A few counts support this clonotype. A much bigger clone sits one base away, suggesting this may be a read error. The chain has TRBV6-5 and TRBJ1-1; tentative D call: TRBD1 (5 bases). The germline V gene encodes CDR1 MNHEY and CDR2 SVGAGI. V lost 2 bases, J lost 0 bases, and 7 bases lay in between. The CDR3 sequence is 14 residues long. Here the CDR3 reads CASSYLDMNTEAFF. The CDR3 coding sequence is TGTGCCAGCAGTTACCTGGACATGAACACTGAAGCTTTCTTT.

The table lists this clonotype with many counts. The V gene is TRBV13, the J gene TRBJ1-6, with D perhaps matching TRBD1 (5 bases). The CDR3 length is 16 residues. V was cut by 4 bases and J by 8 bases, with 18 bases left in between. Germline CDR1 reads PRHDT; CDR2 reads FYEKMQ (reference sequence). The DNA of the CDR3 is TGTGCCAGCAGCTCTCCGGGACCCACGGGGGATTCACCCCTCCACTTT. It specifies CASSSPGPTGDSPLHF.

This clonotype was seen ten or more times. For the CDR3, the DNA is TGCAGTGCCCGACAGGGGAGCACAGATACGCAGTATTTT. This codes for CSARQGSTDTQYF. This chain uses TRBV20-1 with TRBJ2-3, with 8 bases that match TRBD1. Germline CDR1 DFQATT, CDR2 SNEGSKA (reference sequence). CDR3 length: 13 residues. Trimming cost V 6 bases and J 0 bases; bases outside gene matches: 2.

The table lists this clonotype with many counts. The chain is built from TRBV28 and TRBJ2-1; D is tentatively TRBD1 or TRBD2 (5 bases each). Germline lookup yields CDR1 MDHEN and CDR2 SYDVKM. V was trimmed by 3 bases and J by 12 bases, leaving 18 bases between them. This CDR3 comprises 14 residues. The CDR3 nucleotides read TGTGCCAGCAGTTTGGGAACAGGCCCGGGGATGCAGTTCTTC. Its protein product is CASSLGTGPGMQFF.

V is TRBV6-2 or TRBV6-3 and J is TRBJ2-3, with 10 bases fitting TRBD1. V lost 2 bases and J lost 6; bases outside the gene matches: 11. This CDR3 region has 17 residues. Germline lookup yields CDR1 MNHEY and CDR2 SVGEGT. As DNA, the CDR3 is TGTGCCAGCAGTTACCCCCCCGACAGGGGGCAGTTGGATACGCAGTATTTT. It yields the protein CASSYPPDRGQLDTQYF.

The chain links TRBV12-3 or TRBV12-4 to TRBJ1-2, with D hard to call. V lost 5 bases and J lost 4, with 17 bases in between. The CDR3 has 15 residues. Here the CDR3 DNA reads TGTGCCAGCAGTCGAGGATTACGGGATACCTATGGCTACACCTTC. Translation gives CASSRGLRDTYGYTF.

There are a few counts of this clonotype. This chain joins TRBV25-1 and TRBJ2-1, with 10 bases lining up with TRBD2. The CDR3 length is 15 residues. From germline, CDR1 is MGHDK and CDR2 SYGVNS. V dropped 3 bases and J dropped 15; count of bases not matched to a gene: 14. The CDR3 DNA reads as TGTGCCAGCAGTGACCAAGTTAGCGGGGGGACCTCTCCGTTCTTC. Amino acid sequence: CASSDQVSGGTSPFF.

This chain uses TRBV9 with TRBJ1-4; D gene unclear. The CDR3 length is 13 residues. Germline CDR1 reads SGDLS; CDR2 reads YYNGEE. Deletions cut 0 bases from V and 5 bases from J, with 5 bases between. CDR3 DNA: TGTGCCAGCAGCGTAGGAGAGAATGAAAAACTGTTTTTT. Protein sequence: CASSVGENEKLFF.

In this sample, this clonotype turned up many times. The rearrangement joins TRBV5-6 to TRBJ2-3; TRBD2 matches 8 bases. Trimming cost V 0 bases and J 1 base; bases outside gene matches: 4. Per the germline V gene, CDR1 is SGHDT and CDR2 is YYEEEE. The CDR3 totals 16 residues. CDR3 protein: CASSLGGLVGTDTQYF. In nucleotides, the CDR3 is TGTGCCAGCAGCTTGGGGGGACTAGTGGGCACAGATACGCAGTATTTT.

This clonotype was seen a handful of times. The gene calls are TRBV6-1 and TRBJ1-3; 11 bases agree with TRBD1. Germline V gene sequence: CDR1 MNHNS, CDR2 SASEGT. CDR3 size: 17 residues. Germline trimming cut 6 bases from V and 0 bases from J; bases unmatched to any gene: 7. CDR3 region: CASRRDRGDFSGNTIYF. Here the CDR3 DNA reads TGTGCCAGCAGACGGGACAGGGGGGACTTCTCTGGAAACACCATATATTTT.

This clonotype was observed at least ten times. V gene TRBV28 combines with J gene TRBJ2-1, with TRBD2 identical over 12 bases. V shed 8 bases, J shed 7 bases, and the junction held 9 bases outside the gene matches. CDR1 is MDHEN, CDR2 SYDVKM, per germline. CDR3 length equals 15 residues. CDR3 sequence reads: CASGLAGGPGNEQFF. CDR3 DNA sequence: TGTGCCAGCGGGCTAGCGGGAGGGCCGGGAAATGAGCAGTTCTTC. The full variable domain, its missing parts supplied by reference TRBV28 and TRBJ2-1, is DVKVTQSSRYLVKRTGEKVFLECVQDMDHENMFWYRQDPGLGLRLIYFSYDVKMKEKGDIPEGYSVSREKKERFSLILESASTNQTSMYLCASGLAGGPGNEQFFGPGTRLTVL.

CDR3 residues: CASSVSSGGADEQYF. DNA for the CDR3: TGTGCCAGCAGCGTTTCTAGCGGGGGGGCGGACGAGCAGTACTTC. The V and J genes are TRBV7-3 and TRBJ2-7; 12 nucleotides match TRBD2. The CDR3 loop spans 15 amino acids. CDR1 and CDR2 from the germline V gene are SGHTA and FQGTGA. V dropped 5 bases and J dropped 5; count of bases not matched to a gene: 7.

This clonotype was detected only a few times. The chain has TRBV7-2 and TRBJ1-5; D perhaps matches TRBD1 (5 bases). CDR1 is SGHTA, CDR2 FQGNSA, per germline. The CDR3 has 16 residues. Trimming removed 5 bases from V and 4 bases from J, with 18 bases in between. This CDR3 reads CASSAKEGFRNQPQHF. Written as DNA, the CDR3 is TGTGCCAGCAGCGCCAAAGAGGGGTTTAGGAATCAGCCCCAGCATTTT.

The rearrangement uses TRBV11-3 and TRBJ2-2, with 15 positions matching TRBD2. With 4 bases clipped from V and 5 bases from J, the junction kept 5 bases outside the gene matches. The length of the CDR3 is 17 residues. Germline CDR1 SGHNT, CDR2 YENEEA. This chain's CDR3 is CASSSGLAGGLTGELFF. In nucleotides, the CDR3 is TGTGCCAGCAGCTCGGGACTAGCGGGGGGCCTTACCGGGGAGCTGTTTTTT. Supplemented by reference TRBV11-3 and TRBJ2-2, the full variable domain reads EAGVVQSPRYKIIEKKQPVAFWCNPISGHNTLYWYLQNLGQGPELLIRYENEEAVDDSQLPKDRFSAERLKGVDSTLKIQPAELGDSAVYLCASSSGLAGGLTGELFFGEGSRLTVL.

This clonotype was counted ten times or more. CDR3 loop: CASSSGDDTQYF. The CDR3 coding sequence is TGTGCCAGCAGTTCGGGGGACGATACGCAGTATTTT. The chain recombines TRBV28 with TRBJ2-3; D may be TRBD2 (6 bases). The CDR3 is 12 residues long. Germline values: CDR1 MDHEN, CDR2 SYDVKM. Trimming pared 4 bases from V and 6 bases from J, leaving 8 bases between.

V and J are TRBV18 and TRBJ2-1, with D possibly called TRBD1 or TRBD2 (5 bases each). V lost 0 bases and J 5 bases, leaving 11 bases between the germline ends. The CDR3 runs 15 residues. Germline CDR1 and CDR2: KGHSH and LQKENI. CDR3 sequence: CASSPPGLANNEQFF. CDR3 coding DNA: TGTGCCAGCTCACCACCGGGGCTAGCCAACAATGAGCAGTTCTTC. Full variable domain (remainder filled in from reference TRBV18 and TRBJ2-1): NAGVMQNPRHLVRRRGQEARLRCSPMKGHSHVYWYRQLPEEGLKFMVYLQKENIIDESGMPKERFSAEFPKEGPSILRIQQVVRGDSAAYFCASSPPGLANNEQFFGPGTRLTVL.

This chain links TRBV5-1 with TRBJ1-1, with a possible D match to TRBD1 (5 bases). This CDR3 has 17 residues. The V and J ends lost 4 bases and 0 bases respectively, with 19 bases between them. Germline V gene data show CDR1 as SGHRS and CDR2 as YFSETQ. CDR3 sequence (DNA): TGCGCCAGCAGCCCAAATGTAAGGGGCGGGGTGAACACTGAAGCTTTCTTT. Translated, it gives CASSPNVRGGVNTEAFF. The whole variable domain, remainder taken from reference TRBV5-1 and TRBJ1-1, is KAGVTQTPRYLIKTRGQQVTLSCSPISGHRSVSWYQQTPGQGLQFLFEYFSETQRNKGNFPGRFSGRQFSNSRSEMNVSTLELGDSALYLCASSPNVRGGVNTEAFFGQGTRLTVV.

This chain uses TRBV28 with TRBJ2-4; 9 bases agree with TRBD1. J lost 0 bases, V lost 4 bases, and 1 base had no gene match. This CDR3 contains 15 residues. Germline loops: CDR1 MDHEN, CDR2 SYDVKM. In DNA form, the CDR3 reads TGTGCCAGCAGTTGGGACAGGGCAGCCAAAAACATTCAGTACTTC. This gives the protein CASSWDRAAKNIQYF.

The genes are TRBV5-8 and TRBJ2-2; possibly TRBD1 for D (5 bases). Trimming took off 6 bases at V and 6 bases at J, with 9 bases between the two ends. The V gene's germline CDR1 is SGHTS and CDR2 YDEGEE. The CDR3 totals 12 residues. In DNA, the CDR3 is TGTGCCAGCACAGGGCTCCCCGGGGAGCTGTTTTTT. This sequence encodes CASTGLPGELFF.

The chain links TRBV20-1 to TRBJ2-3; 8 nucleotides agree with TRBD2. Germline trimming cut 3 bases from V and 7 bases from J; bases unmatched to any gene: 9. From germline, CDR1 is DFQATT and CDR2 SNEGSKA (reference sequence). This CDR3 spans 14 amino acids. DNA for the CDR3: TGCAGTGCTAGCTTCGGACTAGCAATGAATACGCAGTATTTT. The encoded protein is CSASFGLAMNTQYF.

This clonotype has a count of ten or more. J is TRBJ2-1 and V is TRBV28; 7 positions match TRBD2. Per germline, CDR1 MDHEN and CDR2 SYDVKM. After removal of 3 bases from V and 7 bases from J, the junction contained 12 bases not matched to a gene. The CDR3 length is 16 residues. CDR3 coding DNA: TGTGCCAGCAGTTTTTTTCCGGGAGGTGCGGGAAATGAGCAGTTCTTC. Its protein product is CASSFFPGGAGNEQFF.

This clonotype was observed a few times. J is TRBJ1-2 and V is TRBV7-9; 8 bases are a match to TRBD1. CDR3 length: 15 residues. Germline V gene data show CDR1 as SEHNR and CDR2 as FQNEAQ (reference sequence). V was clipped by 6 bases and J by 6 bases; unmatched bases: 12. The CDR3 sequence: CASREGGQGIHGYTF. For the CDR3, the DNA is TGTGCCAGCAGGGAGGGAGGACAGGGCATTCATGGCTACACCTTC.

This clonotype was seen repeatedly, ten times or more. The chain joins TRBV6-1 to TRBJ1-6; the D is unclear. Looked up from germline, CDR1 is MNHNS and CDR2 is SASEGT. The CDR3 has 14 residues. V was pared by 2 bases and J by 10 bases, with 12 bases between. Here the CDR3 reads CASSELRPISPLHF. The CDR3 nucleotides are TGTGCCAGCAGTGAACTAAGGCCTATCTCACCCCTCCACTTT.